This TCR beta chain was captured by sequencing in a study of blood T cells in healthy people across ages. Through a sample-barcoded 5' primer and a J-beta primer mix, a second PCR was run for roughly 6 to 12 cycles. TCRdb ran MiXCR on the 5' RACE reads and lists one entry per CDR3 protein. Here the sample spans fewer than 1,200,000 distinct CDR3 sequences, roughly 24% being singletons. This sample also appeared in a second study, on T cells of mothers and their children. This second study notes: Each mother gave over 9.5 million TCR beta CDR3 reads; each child, approximately 3 million.

Sequenced: blood. This receptor was obtained from a girl under 10 years old in good health.

CDR3 DNA: TGTGCCACCAACGGGGTCACCTACGAGCAGTACTTC. This translates into CATNGVTYEQYF. The chain is built from TRBV10-3 and TRBJ2-7; TRBD2 might be the D (5 bases). Germline-derived CDR1 and CDR2 are ENHRY and SYGVKD. The V end was cut by 10 bases, the J end by 2 bases, with 12 bases between. This CDR3 has 12 amino acids.